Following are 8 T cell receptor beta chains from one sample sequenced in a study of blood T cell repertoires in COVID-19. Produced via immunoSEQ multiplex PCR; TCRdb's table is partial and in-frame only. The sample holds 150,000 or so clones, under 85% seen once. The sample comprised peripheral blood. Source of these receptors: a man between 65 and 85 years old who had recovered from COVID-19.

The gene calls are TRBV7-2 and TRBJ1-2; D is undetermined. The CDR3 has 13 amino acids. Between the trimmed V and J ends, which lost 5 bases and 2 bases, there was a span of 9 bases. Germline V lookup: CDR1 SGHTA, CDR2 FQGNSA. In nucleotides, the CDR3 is TGTGCCAGCAGCCCGGGGTTCAACTATGGCTACACCTTC. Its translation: CASSPGFNYGYTF.

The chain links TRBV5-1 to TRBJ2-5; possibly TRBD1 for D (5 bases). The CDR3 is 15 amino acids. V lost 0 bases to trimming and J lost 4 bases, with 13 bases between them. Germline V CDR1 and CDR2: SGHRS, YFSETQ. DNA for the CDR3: TGCGCCAGCAGCTTGGGACAGCCCTCAAGAGAGACCCAGTACTTC. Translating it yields CASSLGQPSRETQYF.

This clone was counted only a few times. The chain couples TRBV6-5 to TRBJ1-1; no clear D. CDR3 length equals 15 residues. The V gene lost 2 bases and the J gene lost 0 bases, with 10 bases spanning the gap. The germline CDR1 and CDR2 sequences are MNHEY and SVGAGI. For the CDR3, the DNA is TGTGCCAGCAGTTACGGCTACAGTATGAACACTGAAGCTTTCTTT. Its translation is CASSYGYSMNTEAFF.

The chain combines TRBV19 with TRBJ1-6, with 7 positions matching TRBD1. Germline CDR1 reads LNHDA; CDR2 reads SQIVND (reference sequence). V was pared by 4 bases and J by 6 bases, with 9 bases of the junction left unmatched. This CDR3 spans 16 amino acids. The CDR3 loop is CASSTTTGRVNSPLHF. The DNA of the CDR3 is TGTGCCAGTAGTACGACGACAGGGCGGGTTAATTCACCCCTCCACTTT.

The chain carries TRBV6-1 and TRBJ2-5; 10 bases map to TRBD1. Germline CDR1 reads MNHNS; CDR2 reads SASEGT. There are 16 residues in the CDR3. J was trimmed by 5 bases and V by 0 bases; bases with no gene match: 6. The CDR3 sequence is CASSEALTGGRETQYF. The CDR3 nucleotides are TGTGCCAGCAGTGAAGCCCTGACAGGGGGCCGGGAGACCCAGTACTTC.

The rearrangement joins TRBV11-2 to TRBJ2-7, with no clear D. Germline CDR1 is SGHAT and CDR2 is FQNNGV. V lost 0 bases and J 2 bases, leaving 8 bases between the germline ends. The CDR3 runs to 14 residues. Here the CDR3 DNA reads TGTGCCAGCAGCTTAGACGGGTTCACCTACGAGCAGTACTTC. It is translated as CASSLDGFTYEQYF.

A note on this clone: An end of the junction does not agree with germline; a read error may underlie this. CDR3 loop: CASSYLSYF. The CDR3 DNA reads TGTGCCAGCAGTTACCTCAGTTATTTT. V gene TRBV6-6 combines with J gene TRBJ1-4; D remains unclear. This CDR3 region has 9 residues. CDR1 MNHNY and CDR2 SVGAGI come from the germline V gene (reference sequence).

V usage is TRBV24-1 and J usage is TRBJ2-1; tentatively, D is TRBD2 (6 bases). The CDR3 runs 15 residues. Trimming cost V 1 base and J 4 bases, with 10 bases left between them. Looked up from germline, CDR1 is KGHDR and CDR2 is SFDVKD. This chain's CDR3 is CATSDFSGVYNEQFF. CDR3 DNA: TGTGCCACCAGTGATTTTTCGGGGGTTTACAATGAGCAGTTCTTC.